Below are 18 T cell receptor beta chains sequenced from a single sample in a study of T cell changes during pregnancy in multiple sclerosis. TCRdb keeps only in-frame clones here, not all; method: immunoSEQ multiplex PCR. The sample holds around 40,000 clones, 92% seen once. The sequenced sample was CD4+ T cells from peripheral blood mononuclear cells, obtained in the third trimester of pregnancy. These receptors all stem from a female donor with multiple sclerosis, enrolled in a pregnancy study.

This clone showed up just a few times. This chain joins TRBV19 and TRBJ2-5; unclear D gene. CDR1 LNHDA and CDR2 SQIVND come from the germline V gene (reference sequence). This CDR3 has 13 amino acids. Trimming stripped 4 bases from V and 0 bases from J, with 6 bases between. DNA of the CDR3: TGTGCCAGTAGTAACCAGTACCAAGAGACCCAGTACTTC. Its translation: CASSNQYQETQYF.

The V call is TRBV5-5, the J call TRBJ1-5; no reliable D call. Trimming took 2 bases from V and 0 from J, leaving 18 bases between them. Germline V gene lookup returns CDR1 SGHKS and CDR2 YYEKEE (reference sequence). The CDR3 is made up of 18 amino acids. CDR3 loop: CASSFWIGGRSSNQPQHF. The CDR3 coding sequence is TGTGCCAGCAGCTTTTGGATCGGAGGCAGGTCTAGCAATCAGCCCCAGCATTTT.

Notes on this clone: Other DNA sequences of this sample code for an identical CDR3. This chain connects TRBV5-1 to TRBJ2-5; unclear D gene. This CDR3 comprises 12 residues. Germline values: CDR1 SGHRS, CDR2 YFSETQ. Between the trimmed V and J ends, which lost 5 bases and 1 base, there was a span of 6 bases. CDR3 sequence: CASSPSQETQYF. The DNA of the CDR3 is TGCGCCAGCAGTCCTAGCCAAGAGACCCAGTACTTC.

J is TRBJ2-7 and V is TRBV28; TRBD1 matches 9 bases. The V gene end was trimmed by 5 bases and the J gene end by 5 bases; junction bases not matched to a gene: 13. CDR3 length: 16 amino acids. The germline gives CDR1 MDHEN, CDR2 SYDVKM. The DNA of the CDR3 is TGTGCCAGCAGTATCCAATCACAGGGGGCGAGAGACGAGCAGTACTTC. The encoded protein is CASSIQSQGARDEQYF.

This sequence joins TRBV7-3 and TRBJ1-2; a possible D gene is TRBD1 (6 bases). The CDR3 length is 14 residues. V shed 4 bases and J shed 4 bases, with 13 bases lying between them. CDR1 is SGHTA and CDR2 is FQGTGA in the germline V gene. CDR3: CASSSLGQLYGYTF. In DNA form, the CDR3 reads TGTGCCAGCAGCTCACTCGGACAGCTCTATGGCTACACCTTC.

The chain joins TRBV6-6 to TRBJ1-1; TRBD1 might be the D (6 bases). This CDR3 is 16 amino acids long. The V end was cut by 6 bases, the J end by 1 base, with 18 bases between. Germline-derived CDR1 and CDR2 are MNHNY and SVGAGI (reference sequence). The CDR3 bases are TGTGCCAGCAGCCTCGGACAGTACCGGCGGAACACTGAAGCTTTCTTT. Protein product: CASSLGQYRRNTEAFF.

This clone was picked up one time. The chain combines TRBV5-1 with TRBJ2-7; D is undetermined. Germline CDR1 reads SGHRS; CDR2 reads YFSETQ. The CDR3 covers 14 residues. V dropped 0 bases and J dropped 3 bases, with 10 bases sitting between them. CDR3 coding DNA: TGCGCCAGCAGCTTGGGCGGAGCCGACTACGAGCAGTACTTC. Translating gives CASSLGGADYEQYF.

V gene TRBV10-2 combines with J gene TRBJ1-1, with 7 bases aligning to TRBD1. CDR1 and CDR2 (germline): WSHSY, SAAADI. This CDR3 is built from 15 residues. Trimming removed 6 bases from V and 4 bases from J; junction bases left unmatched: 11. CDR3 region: CASSRRGVPSTEAFF. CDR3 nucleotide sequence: TGCGCCAGCAGCCGCAGGGGGGTTCCATCCACTGAAGCTTTCTTT.

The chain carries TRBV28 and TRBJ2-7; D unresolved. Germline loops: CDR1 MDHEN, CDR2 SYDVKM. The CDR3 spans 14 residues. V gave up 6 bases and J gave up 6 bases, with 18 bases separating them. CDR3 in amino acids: CASSLPGVEFEQYF. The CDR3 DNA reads TGTGCCAGCAGCCTTCCCGGTGTAGAGTTCGAGCAGTACTTC.

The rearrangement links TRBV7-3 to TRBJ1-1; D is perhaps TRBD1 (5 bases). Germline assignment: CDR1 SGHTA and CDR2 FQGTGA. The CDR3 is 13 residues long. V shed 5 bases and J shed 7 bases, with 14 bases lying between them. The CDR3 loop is CASSPQYDSEAFF. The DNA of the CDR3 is TGTGCCAGCAGCCCCCAGTACGACAGTGAAGCTTTCTTT.

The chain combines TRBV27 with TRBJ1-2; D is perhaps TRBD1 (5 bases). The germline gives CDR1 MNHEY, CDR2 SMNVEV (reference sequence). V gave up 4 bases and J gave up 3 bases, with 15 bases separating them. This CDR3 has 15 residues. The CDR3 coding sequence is TGTGCCAGCAGTTGGAGGGGTGGTGACGACTATGGCTACACCTTC. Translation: CASSWRGGDDYGYTF.

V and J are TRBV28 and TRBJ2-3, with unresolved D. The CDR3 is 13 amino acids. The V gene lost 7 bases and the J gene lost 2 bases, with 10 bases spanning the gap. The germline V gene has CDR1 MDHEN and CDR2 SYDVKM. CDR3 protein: CASTIAVTDTQYF. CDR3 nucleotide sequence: TGTGCCAGCACCATCGCGGTCACAGATACGCAGTATTTT.

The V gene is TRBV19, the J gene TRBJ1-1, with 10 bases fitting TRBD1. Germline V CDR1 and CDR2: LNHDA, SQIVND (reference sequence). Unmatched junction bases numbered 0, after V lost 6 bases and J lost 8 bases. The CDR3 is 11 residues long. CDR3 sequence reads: CASRGQGEAFF. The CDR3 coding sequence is TGTGCCAGTAGGGGACAGGGGGAAGCTTTCTTT.

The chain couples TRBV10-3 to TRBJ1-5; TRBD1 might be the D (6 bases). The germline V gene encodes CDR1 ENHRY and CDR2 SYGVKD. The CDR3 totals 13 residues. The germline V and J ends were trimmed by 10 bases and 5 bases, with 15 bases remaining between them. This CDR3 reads CATKGGDDQPQHF. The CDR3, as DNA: TGTGCCACCAAAGGGGGGGATGATCAGCCCCAGCATTTT.

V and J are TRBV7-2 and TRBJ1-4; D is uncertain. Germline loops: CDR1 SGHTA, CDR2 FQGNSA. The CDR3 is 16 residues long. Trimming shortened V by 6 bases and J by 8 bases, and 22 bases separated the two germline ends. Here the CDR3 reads CASSLTAGFGREKLFF. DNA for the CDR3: TGTGCCAGCAGTCTTACGGCGGGCTTTGGGAGGGAAAAACTGTTTTTT.

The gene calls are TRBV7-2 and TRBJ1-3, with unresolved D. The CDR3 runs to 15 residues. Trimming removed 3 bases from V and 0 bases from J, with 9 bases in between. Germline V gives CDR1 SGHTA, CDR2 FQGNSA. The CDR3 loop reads CASSFSPSSGNTIYF. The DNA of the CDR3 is TGTGCCAGCAGCTTTAGCCCGAGCTCTGGAAACACCATATATTTT.

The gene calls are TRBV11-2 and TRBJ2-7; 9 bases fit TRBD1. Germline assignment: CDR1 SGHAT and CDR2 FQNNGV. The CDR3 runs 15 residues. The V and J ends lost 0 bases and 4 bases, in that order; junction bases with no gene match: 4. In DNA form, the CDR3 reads TGTGCCAGCAGCTTAGATCGGGACAGGGCATACGAGCAGTACTTC. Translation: CASSLDRDRAYEQYF.

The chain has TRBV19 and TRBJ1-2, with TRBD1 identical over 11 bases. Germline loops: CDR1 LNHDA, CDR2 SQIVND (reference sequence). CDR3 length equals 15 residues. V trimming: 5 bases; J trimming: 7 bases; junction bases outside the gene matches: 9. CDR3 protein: CASSPRDRGRGGYTF. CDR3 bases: TGTGCCAGTAGTCCGAGGGACAGGGGGAGAGGTGGCTACACCTTC.